Listed here are 9 T cell receptor beta chains from one sample, sequenced in a study of OX40 agonist ivuxolimab in advanced cancers. Repertoires were generated with immunoSEQ multiplex PCR, while TCRdb's copy carries only in-frame clones and drops some. Of tens of thousands of clones listed, about 88% are singletons. The input for sequencing was CD4+ or CD8+ T cells sorted from blood, taken in a trial of the OX40 agonist ivuxolimab. The receptors derive from an adult with an advanced solid tumor such as melanoma, head and neck, liver or kidney cancer.

The chain has TRBV6-1 and TRBJ1-6; tentatively, D is TRBD1 (5 bases). CDR3 length: 15 amino acids. From germline, CDR1 is MNHNS and CDR2 SASEGT. Trimming pared 7 bases from V and 10 bases from J, leaving 20 bases between. Here the CDR3 reads CASIRKGQGGSPLHF. CDR3 nucleotide sequence: TGTGCCAGCATCAGGAAAGGGCAGGGAGGCTCACCCCTCCACTTT.

This chain uses TRBV19 with TRBJ1-3; D might be TRBD1 (5 bases). Trimming took 10 bases from V and 4 from J, leaving 23 bases between them. This CDR3 is built from 16 residues. Germline lookup yields CDR1 LNHDA and CDR2 SQIVND (reference sequence). In DNA, the CDR3 is TGTGCCACTACGATATCGGGGACTCAGAGGGGAAACACCATATATTTT. Encoded protein: CATTISGTQRGNTIYF.

This clone was found once. The chain links TRBV11-3 to TRBJ2-1, with D unresolved. The germline gives CDR1 SGHNT, CDR2 YENEEA. V shed 0 bases and J shed 5 bases, with 8 bases lying between them. The CDR3 runs 14 residues. CDR3 sequence reads: CASSLDRRNNEQFF. In nucleotides, the CDR3 is TGTGCCAGCAGCTTAGATCGTAGGAACAATGAGCAGTTCTTC.

The CDR3 here is CASSGVGLAGGFIGNEQFF. In DNA, the CDR3 is TGTGCCAGCAGTGGGGTGGGACTAGCGGGGGGCTTCATAGGGAATGAGCAGTTCTTC. V usage is TRBV2 and J usage is TRBJ2-1; TRBD2 matches at 15 bases. This CDR3 has 19 residues. Germline CDR1 is SNHLY and CDR2 is FYNNEI. V gave up 4 bases and J gave up 7 bases; unmatched junction bases: 14.

On this clone: One end of the junction is discordant with germline, which a read error may explain. The CDR3, as DNA: TGTGCCAGCAGCTTGACAGGCCCTGGAGATGGGGTGTTT. Residues: CASSLTGPGDGVF. V and J are TRBV5-6 and TRBJ1-1, with D perhaps matching TRBD1 (5 bases). Germline CDR1 is SGHDT and CDR2 is YYEEEE. CDR3 length: 13 amino acids.

The rearrangement links TRBV18 to TRBJ2-7, with D perhaps TRBD1 or TRBD2 (5 bases each). This CDR3 is 14 amino acids long. CDR1 is KGHSH and CDR2 is LQKENI in the germline V gene. Trimming left V 2 bases short and J 3 bases short, with 11 bases between. The CDR3 is CASSPTGTNYEQYF. In nucleotides, the CDR3 is TGTGCCAGCTCACCAACCGGGACCAACTACGAGCAGTACTTC. The complete variable domain, with remaining parts taken from reference TRBV18 and TRBJ2-7, reads NAGVMQNPRHLVRRRGQEARLRCSPMKGHSHVYWYRQLPEEGLKFMVYLQKENIIDESGMPKERFSAEFPKEGPSILRIQQVVRGDSAAYFCASSPTGTNYEQYFGPGTRLTVT.

This rearrangement joins TRBV7-3 to TRBJ2-3; 9 bases fit TRBD1. V was clipped by 5 bases and J by 10 bases; unmatched bases: 4. The germline CDR1 and CDR2 sequences are SGHTA and FQGTGA. This CDR3 spans 12 amino acids. The CDR3 region has the DNA TGTGCCAGCAGCCTGGGACAGGGTCCGCAGTATTTT. As protein: CASSLGQGPQYF. Combining the CDR3 with reference TRBV7-3 and TRBJ2-3 gives the whole variable domain GAGVSQTPSNKVTEKGKYVELRCDPISGHTALYWYRQSLGQGPEFLIYFQGTGAADDSGLPNDRFFAVRPEGSVSTLKIQRTERGDSAVYLCASSLGQGPQYFGPGTRLTVL.

This sequence joins TRBV28 and TRBJ2-1; perhaps TRBD2 as D (5 bases). With 6 bases removed from V and 5 bases from J, the gap between germline ends came to 17 bases. The germline gives CDR1 MDHEN, CDR2 SYDVKM. This CDR3 has 15 amino acids. CDR3 bases: TGTGCCAGCAGCTCCACGGGAACAAGGAACAATGAGCAGTTCTTC. Translating gives CASSSTGTRNNEQFF.

As to this clone: The sample has other DNA sequences that encode this CDR3 too. The chain couples TRBV19 to TRBJ1-1; 10 bases map to TRBD1. The length of the CDR3 is 14 residues. With V trimmed by 1 base and J by 5 bases, 1 base remained unmatched. Germline V gene sequence: CDR1 LNHDA, CDR2 SQIVND (reference sequence). CDR3 sequence: CASSIGTGGTEAFF. The CDR3 DNA sequence: TGTGCCAGTAGTATAGGGACAGGGGGGACTGAAGCTTTCTTT.